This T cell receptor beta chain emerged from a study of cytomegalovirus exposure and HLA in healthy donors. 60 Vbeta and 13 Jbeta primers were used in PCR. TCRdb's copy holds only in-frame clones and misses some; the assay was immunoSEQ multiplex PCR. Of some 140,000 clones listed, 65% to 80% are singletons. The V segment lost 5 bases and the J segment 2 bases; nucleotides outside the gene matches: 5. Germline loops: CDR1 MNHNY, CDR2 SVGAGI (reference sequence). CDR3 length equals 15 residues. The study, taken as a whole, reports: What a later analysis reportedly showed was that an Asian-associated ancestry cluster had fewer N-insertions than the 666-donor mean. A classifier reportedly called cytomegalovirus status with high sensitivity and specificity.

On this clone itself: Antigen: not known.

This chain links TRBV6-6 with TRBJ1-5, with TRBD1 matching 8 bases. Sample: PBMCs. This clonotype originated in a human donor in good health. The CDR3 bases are TGTGCCAGCAGTCTGACAGGGGTAGGCAATCAGCCCCAGCATTTT. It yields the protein CASSLTGVGNQPQHF.